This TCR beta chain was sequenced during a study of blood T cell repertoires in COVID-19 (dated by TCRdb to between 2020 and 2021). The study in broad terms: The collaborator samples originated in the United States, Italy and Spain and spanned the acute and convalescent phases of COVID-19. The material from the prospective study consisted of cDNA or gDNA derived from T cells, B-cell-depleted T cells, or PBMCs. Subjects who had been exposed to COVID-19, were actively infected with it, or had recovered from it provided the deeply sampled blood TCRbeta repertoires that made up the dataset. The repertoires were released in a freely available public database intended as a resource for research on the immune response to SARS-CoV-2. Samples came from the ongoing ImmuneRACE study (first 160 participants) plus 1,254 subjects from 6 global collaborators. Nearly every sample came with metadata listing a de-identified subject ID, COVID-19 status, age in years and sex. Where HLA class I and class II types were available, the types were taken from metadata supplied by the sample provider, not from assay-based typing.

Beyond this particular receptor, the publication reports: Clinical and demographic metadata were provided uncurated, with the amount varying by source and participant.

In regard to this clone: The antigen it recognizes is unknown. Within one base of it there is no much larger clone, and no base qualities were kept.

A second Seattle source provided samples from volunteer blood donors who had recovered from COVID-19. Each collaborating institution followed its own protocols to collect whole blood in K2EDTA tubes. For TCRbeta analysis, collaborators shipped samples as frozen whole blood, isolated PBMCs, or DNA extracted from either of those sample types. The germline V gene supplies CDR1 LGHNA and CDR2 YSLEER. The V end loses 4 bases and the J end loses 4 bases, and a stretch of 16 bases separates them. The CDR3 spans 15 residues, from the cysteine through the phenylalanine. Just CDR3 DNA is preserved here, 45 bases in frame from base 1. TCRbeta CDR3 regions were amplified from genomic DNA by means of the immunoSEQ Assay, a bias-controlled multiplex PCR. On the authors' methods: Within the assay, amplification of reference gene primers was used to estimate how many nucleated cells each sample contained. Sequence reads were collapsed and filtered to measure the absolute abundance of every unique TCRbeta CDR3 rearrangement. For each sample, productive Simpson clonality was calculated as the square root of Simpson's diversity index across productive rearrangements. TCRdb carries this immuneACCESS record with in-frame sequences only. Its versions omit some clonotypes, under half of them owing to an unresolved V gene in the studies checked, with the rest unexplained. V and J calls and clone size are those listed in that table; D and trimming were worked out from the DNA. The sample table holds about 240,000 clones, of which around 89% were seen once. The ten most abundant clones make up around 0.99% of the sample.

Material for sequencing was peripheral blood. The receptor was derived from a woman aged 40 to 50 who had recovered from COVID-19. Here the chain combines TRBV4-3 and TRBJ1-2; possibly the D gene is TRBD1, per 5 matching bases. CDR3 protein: CASSPQAGTSYGYTF. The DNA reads TGCGCCAGCAGCCCCCAAGCGGGGACTTCCTATGGCTACACCTTC.